This T cell receptor beta chain came from a study of blood T cells in healthy people across ages. Together with a sample-barcoded 5' primer, a J-beta primer mix was included in a second PCR lasting roughly 6 to 12 cycles. TCRdb independently ran MiXCR on the 5' RACE reads; one entry per CDR3 protein. In the table there are 800,000 to 1,300,000 distinct CDR3 sequences, around 27% of which are singletons. CDR3 length: 17 amino acids. V lost 4 bases to trimming and J lost 4 bases; unmatched junction nucleotides: 11. Germline lookup yields CDR1 MNHNS and CDR2 SASEGT. This clonotype has more than one count but fewer than ten. The sample also formed part of further work on T cells of mothers and their children.

The specimen was blood. This rearrangement joins TRBV6-1 to TRBJ1-4, with TRBD1 matching 8 bases. The receptor was derived from a girl aged 2 to 9 in good health. The CDR3, as DNA: TGTGCCAGCAGTGGCCCGACAGGGGCCCTTCTTAATGAAAAACTGTTTTTT. Encoded protein: CASSGPTGALLNEKLFF.